This T cell receptor beta chain was sequenced during a study of cytomegalovirus exposure and HLA in healthy donors. CDR1 SGHDN and CDR2 FVKESK come from the germline V gene. The J segment lost 4 bases and the V segment lost 2 bases, leaving 7 bases of the junction unmatched. This CDR3 contains 15 residues. The PCR made use of 60 Vbeta and 13 Jbeta primers. TCRdb keeps only in-frame clones here, not all; method: immunoSEQ multiplex PCR. The sample lists over 100,000 clones, 74% occurring once. Sequencing was carried out using PBMCs. The chain has TRBV14 and TRBJ2-5, with 7 bases matching TRBD1. The sequence derives from a man between 40 and 49 years old in good health and CMV-seropositive. CDR3 loop: CASSQFTGAVETQYF. The CDR3 bases are TGTGCCAGCAGCCAATTCACAGGGGCCGTAGAGACCCAGTACTTC.